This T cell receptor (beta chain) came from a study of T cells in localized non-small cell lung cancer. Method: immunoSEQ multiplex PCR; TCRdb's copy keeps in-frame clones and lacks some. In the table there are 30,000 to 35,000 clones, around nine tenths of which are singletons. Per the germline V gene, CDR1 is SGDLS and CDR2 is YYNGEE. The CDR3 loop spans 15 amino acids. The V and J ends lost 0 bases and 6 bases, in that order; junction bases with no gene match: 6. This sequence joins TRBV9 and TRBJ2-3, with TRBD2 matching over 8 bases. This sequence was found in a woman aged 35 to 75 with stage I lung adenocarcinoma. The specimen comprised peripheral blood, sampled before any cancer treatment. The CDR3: CASSVVAGSADTQYF. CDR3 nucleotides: TGTGCCAGCAGCGTAGTAGCGGGGTCCGCCGATACGCAGTATTTT.